The 32 T cell receptor beta chains below all came from one sample that was sequenced in a study of T cell repertoires in cytomegalovirus infection. No cognate antigen is known for these TCRs. TCRdb re-derived calls from the reads in MiXCR, one entry per CDR3 protein. The sample contains about 34,000 distinct CDR3 sequences, approximately 52% of which appear only once. Source: CD8+ T cells from cultured PBMCs, taken from culture after CMV antigen stimulation. These receptors came from a human donor in good health (CMV status not recorded). Some clones in this sample may be carry-over from other donors' samples.

The rearrangement joins TRBV27 to TRBJ2-7; TRBD1 agrees at 7 bases. Germline-derived CDR1 and CDR2 are MNHEY and SMNVEV (reference sequence). Germline trimming cut 2 bases from V and 0 bases from J; bases unmatched to any gene: 4. The CDR3 runs to 15 residues. The CDR3 sequence: CASSLTAGGSYEQYF. The CDR3, as DNA: TGTGCCAGCAGTTTAACGGCAGGGGGCTCCTACGAGCAGTACTTC.

The chain employs TRBV27 and TRBJ2-1, with D perhaps TRBD2 (6 bases). Trimming removed 5 bases from V and 15 bases from J, with 17 bases in between. CDR1 and CDR2 (germline): MNHEY, SMNVEV (reference sequence). The CDR3 loop spans 12 amino acids. The CDR3 region is CASSPFGPGGFF. The CDR3 DNA reads as TGTGCCAGCAGTCCTTTTGGACCCGGGGGGTTCTTC.

The CDR3, as DNA: TGTGCCAGCAGCCGTGTCAACAGGGTCAACACCGGGGAGCTGTTTTTT. Its protein is CASSRVNRVNTGELFF. The chain uses TRBV3-1 and TRBJ2-2; a weak D match, TRBD1 (6 bases). Looked up from germline, CDR1 is LGHDT and CDR2 is YNNKEL (reference sequence). The germline V and J ends were trimmed by 4 bases and 2 bases, with 14 bases remaining between them. The CDR3 length is 16 residues.

The V and J genes are TRBV28 and TRBJ2-7; D is perhaps TRBD1 (6 bases). The CDR3 runs 11 residues. Germline V CDR1 and CDR2: MDHEN, SYDVKM. Trimming stripped 5 bases from V and 9 bases from J, with 11 bases between. CDR3 sequence: CASSTGITQYF. The CDR3 DNA sequence: TGTGCCAGCAGTACAGGGATTACGCAGTACTTC.

The J gene is TRBJ2-2, the V gene TRBV19; D might be TRBD1 (6 bases). Germline CDR1 and CDR2: LNHDA and SQIVND (reference sequence). The V end was cut by 9 bases, the J end by 6 bases, with 20 bases between. This CDR3 spans 15 amino acids. CDR3 loop: CASAQGYVYPGELFF. DNA of the CDR3: TGTGCCAGCGCACAGGGTTACGTGTACCCCGGGGAGCTGTTTTTT.

The chain couples TRBV12-3 or TRBV12-4 to TRBJ1-6; 9 nucleotides line up with TRBD1. This CDR3 has 17 residues. J lost 6 bases, V lost 1 base, and 7 bases had no gene match. CDR3 in DNA: TGTGCCAGCAGTTTAGATTTGGAGGGACAGGGTAATTCACCCCTCCACTTT. It yields the protein CASSLDLEGQGNSPLHF.

This clonotype was counted a single time. This chain connects TRBV27 to TRBJ2-7; TRBD1 is a possible D gene (6 bases). The V gene lost 2 bases and the J gene lost 6 bases, with 8 bases spanning the gap. Germline-derived CDR1 and CDR2 are MNHEY and SMNVEV (reference sequence). The CDR3 contains 12 residues. CDR3 in amino acids: CASSLPRGEQYF. The DNA for the CDR3 is TGTGCCAGCAGTTTACCCAGGGGCGAGCAGTACTTC.

V gene TRBV4-1 combines with J gene TRBJ2-1, with 9 bases fitting TRBD1. Trimming at V came to 4 bases and at J to 2 bases, leaving 6 bases not matched to a gene. This CDR3 contains 16 residues. Germline V lookup: CDR1 MGHRA, CDR2 YSYEKL. CDR3 nucleotide sequence: TGCGCCAGCAGCCTCAGGACAGGGGTGACCTACAATGAGCAGTTCTTC. Its protein is CASSLRTGVTYNEQFF.

J is TRBJ2-7 and V is TRBV20-1, with D perhaps TRBD2 (5 bases). Germline V gives CDR1 DFQATT, CDR2 SNEGSKA (reference sequence). The CDR3 spans 14 residues. Trimming cost V 7 bases and J 2 bases, with 18 bases left between them. CDR3 residues: CSGIRFERPYEQYF. CDR3 bases: TGCAGTGGAATTAGATTTGAGCGGCCCTACGAGCAGTACTTC.

V usage is TRBV7-6 and J usage is TRBJ2-7; 8 bases match TRBD1. This CDR3 has 15 amino acids. In germline, CDR1 is SGHVS, CDR2 FNYEAQ. V trimming: 1 base; J trimming: 3 bases; junction bases outside the gene matches: 5. The CDR3 DNA follows: TGTGCCAGCAGCTTAGAAGGACAGGGTAGCTACGAGCAGTACTTC. Translated: CASSLEGQGSYEQYF.

The CDR3: CASSVAGQTTYEQYF. The DNA for the CDR3 is TGTGCCAGCAGCGTAGCGGGACAGACGACCTACGAGCAGTACTTC. J is TRBJ2-7 and V is TRBV9; 7 bases match TRBD1. The V gene's germline CDR1 is SGDLS and CDR2 YYNGEE. Germline trimming cut 0 bases from V and 2 bases from J; bases unmatched to any gene: 5. There are 15 residues in the CDR3.

V usage is TRBV7-6 and J usage is TRBJ2-7, with 9 bases lining up with TRBD1. This CDR3 is built from 13 residues. Germline V CDR1 and CDR2: SGHVS, FNYEAQ. V dropped 7 bases and J dropped 2; count of bases not matched to a gene: 3. The CDR3 nucleotides read TGTGCCAGCACGGGACAGGGCACCTACGAGCAGTACTTC. This translates into CASTGQGTYEQYF.

The chain joins TRBV6-1 to TRBJ2-2; TRBD2 aligns across 10 bases. After removal of 6 bases from V and 5 bases from J, the junction contained 9 bases not matched to a gene. This CDR3 region has 16 residues. Per the germline V gene, CDR1 is MNHNS and CDR2 is SASEGT. CDR3 nucleotides: TGTGCCAGCAGGGACCAAGCGGGAGGGTCGACCGGGGAGCTGTTTTTT. Amino acids: CASRDQAGGSTGELFF.

This clonotype was observed a few times. The chain links TRBV6-5 to TRBJ1-2; D possibly corresponds to TRBD1 (6 bases). Trimming cost V 6 bases and J 6 bases, with 17 bases left between them. The CDR3 is 14 residues long. Germline CDR1 MNHEY, CDR2 SVGAGI. The CDR3 nucleotides read TGTGCCAGCAGAAGGGGGGTGGACGTCGATGGCTACACCTTC. Residues: CASRRGVDVDGYTF.

In its sample, this clonotype was seen many times. The chain carries TRBV24-1 and TRBJ1-5, with unresolved D. The CDR3 spans 17 residues. The germline V gene has CDR1 KGHDR and CDR2 SFDVKD. V shed 4 bases and J shed 0 bases, with 15 bases lying between them. CDR3 in amino acids: CATSDPKRGFSNQPQHF. The CDR3 DNA sequence: TGTGCCACCAGTGACCCTAAACGGGGTTTTAGCAATCAGCCCCAGCATTTT.

This clonotype was found a few times. The CDR3, as DNA: TGCGCCAGCAGCCAAGGGCTGTCGCAGCCCCAGCATTTT. Its translation is CASSQGLSQPQHF. J is TRBJ1-5 and V is TRBV4-1, with unresolved D. The CDR3 has 13 amino acids. V was shortened by 1 base and J by 7 bases, with 8 bases between the two germline ends. Germline lookup yields CDR1 MGHRA and CDR2 YSYEKL.

This chain joins TRBV7-4 and TRBJ2-1; no clear D. Deletions cut 6 bases from V and 2 bases from J, with 11 bases between. The CDR3 runs 14 residues. CDR1 and CDR2 (germline): SGHVT, SQSDAQ. This CDR3 is CASRELDPYNEQFF. The CDR3 nucleotides are TGTGCCAGCAGGGAGCTGGACCCCTACAATGAGCAGTTCTTC.

V and J are TRBV7-9 and TRBJ2-4; 9 positions agree with TRBD2. The CDR3 extends over 15 amino acids. Trimming took 7 bases from V and 0 from J; bases not matched to a gene: 4. The germline V gene has CDR1 SEHNR and CDR2 FQNEAQ (reference sequence). CDR3: CASTRLAVAKNIQYF. CDR3 sequence (DNA): TGTGCCAGCACCCGACTAGCGGTAGCCAAAAACATTCAGTACTTC.

This clonotype was detected a few times. The CDR3 coding sequence is TGTGCCATCAGTGAACCACAGGGGGTCCCCTCCTACGAGCAGTACTTC. Translation gives CAISEPQGVPSYEQYF. This rearrangement joins TRBV10-3 to TRBJ2-7; 8 nucleotides match TRBD1. CDR1 is ENHRY, CDR2 SYGVKD, per germline. The CDR3 runs to 16 residues. J was trimmed by 0 bases and V by 3 bases; bases with no gene match: 7.

In the case of this clonotype: Its ends do not fully match the called genes, so a read error is possible. The J gene is TRBJ2-3, the V gene TRBV6-8, with a weak D call TRBD2 (6 bases). The V gene's germline CDR1 is MNHGY and CDR2 SAAAGT. This CDR3 spans 14 amino acids. The CDR3 spells CASSVAGSKDTQYF. CDR3 nucleotides: TGTGCCAGCAGTGTGGCCGGGAGCAAAGATACGCAGTATTTT.

CDR3: CASSYADRASSYNEQFF. CDR3 in DNA: TGTGCCAGCAGTTACGCCGACAGGGCCAGCTCCTACAATGAGCAGTTCTTC. The chain employs TRBV6-6 and TRBJ2-1, with TRBD1 matching 7 bases. This CDR3 region has 17 residues. The trim removed 2 bases at V and 0 bases at J, leaving 7 bases unmatched. Germline V gene data show CDR1 as MNHNY and CDR2 as SVGAGI (reference sequence).

This chain links TRBV12-3 or TRBV12-4 with TRBJ2-6; D possibly corresponds to TRBD2 (7 bases). The CDR3 runs 17 residues. V lost 3 bases to trimming and J lost 1 base, with 13 bases between them. The CDR3 bases are TGTGCCAGCAGTTTGGGGGGGCCAAGGTCTGGGGCCAACGTCCTGACTTTC. This encodes CASSLGGPRSGANVLTF.

This chain uses TRBV27 with TRBJ1-2; D call uncertain. CDR3 length: 14 amino acids. Germline values: CDR1 MNHEY, CDR2 SMNVEV (reference sequence). V was trimmed by 3 bases and J by 2 bases, leaving 10 bases between them. This chain's CDR3 is CASSFAAANYGYTF. As DNA, the CDR3 is TGTGCCAGCAGTTTTGCAGCCGCGAACTATGGCTACACCTTC.

This clonotype was recorded a few times. The chain uses TRBV6-1 and TRBJ1-1; no clear D. Looked up from germline, CDR1 is MNHNS and CDR2 is SASEGT. The CDR3 extends over 14 amino acids. The V end was cut by 5 bases, the J end by 0 bases, with 10 bases between. CDR3 sequence (DNA): TGTGCCAGCAGTAAGAAGACGGTGAACACTGAAGCTTTCTTT. This sequence encodes CASSKKTVNTEAFF.

The chain joins TRBV7-2 to TRBJ2-3, with 8 bases identical to TRBD2. Germline values: CDR1 SGHTA, CDR2 FQGNSA. This CDR3 is built from 17 residues. The trim removed 1 base at V and 1 base at J, leaving 7 bases unmatched. The CDR3 spells CASSLVFTGGGTDTQYF. The CDR3 DNA reads as TGTGCCAGCAGCTTAGTGTTTACGGGAGGGGGCACAGATACGCAGTATTTT.

The chain recombines TRBV10-3 with TRBJ1-5; a possible D gene is TRBD1 (6 bases). The V gene lost 2 bases and the J gene lost 1 base, with 9 bases spanning the gap. CDR1 is ENHRY, CDR2 SYGVKD, per germline. CDR3 size: 15 residues. DNA of the CDR3: TGTGCCATCAGTGAGGGGCAGGGGAGCAATCAGCCCCAGCATTTT. It is translated as CAISEGQGSNQPQHF.

The chain recombines TRBV9 with TRBJ2-7; D is perhaps TRBD2 (5 bases). The CDR3 is 15 residues long. Trimming shortened V by 1 base and J by 1 base, and 12 bases separated the two germline ends. Germline lookup yields CDR1 SGDLS and CDR2 YYNGEE. The CDR3, as DNA: TGTGCCAGCAGCGTAAGTGATGGCGGGTCCTACGAGCAGTACTTC. Residues: CASSVSDGGSYEQYF.

The rearrangement uses TRBV6-8 and TRBJ2-7; 7 positions match TRBD2. CDR1 MNHGY and CDR2 SAAAGT come from the germline V gene. The V gene end was trimmed by 6 bases and the J gene end by 0 bases; junction bases not matched to a gene: 5. This CDR3 has 14 amino acids. The CDR3 reads CASRVSGDSYEQYF. Written as DNA, the CDR3 is TGTGCCAGCAGGGTCAGCGGGGACTCCTACGAGCAGTACTTC.

This clonotype was observed at least ten times. This chain links TRBV7-9 with TRBJ2-7, with 9 positions matching TRBD1. The CDR3 runs to 12 residues. V was clipped by 5 bases and J by 4 bases; unmatched bases: 0. The germline V gene has CDR1 SEHNR and CDR2 FQNEAQ (reference sequence). The CDR3 region has the DNA TGTGCCAGCAGCGGGACAGGGTACGAGCAGTACTTC. Its translation: CASSGTGYEQYF.

The rearrangement joins TRBV19 to TRBJ2-2, with D possibly matching TRBD2 (5 bases). CDR1 LNHDA and CDR2 SQIVND come from the germline V gene (reference sequence). Trimming took 6 bases from V and 0 from J, leaving 8 bases between them. There are 14 residues in the CDR3. CDR3 coding DNA: TGTGCCAGTAGGAGAGGGACGAACACCGGGGAGCTGTTTTTT. Translating gives CASRRGTNTGELFF.

CDR3 coding DNA: TGTGCCAGCAGTGAAAATCCGGACAGGCGCTATGGCTACACCTTC. Translated, it gives CASSENPDRRYGYTF. The chain carries TRBV6-1 and TRBJ1-2; TRBD1 matches at 7 bases. The junction had 7 bases not matched to a gene; V was cut back by 2 bases and J by 4 bases. Germline V gives CDR1 MNHNS, CDR2 SASEGT. The length of the CDR3 is 15 residues.

Many counts were recorded for this clonotype. V and J are TRBV7-2 and TRBJ2-5; TRBD2 might be the D (6 bases). The CDR3 has 14 amino acids. Germline CDR1 and CDR2: SGHTA and FQGNSA. The V end lost 2 bases, the J end lost 7 bases, and 14 bases lay between the germline ends. CDR3 in amino acids: CASSLSRPEGTQYF. The CDR3 bases are TGTGCCAGCAGCTTAAGTCGGCCGGAGGGGACCCAGTACTTC.